This is a list of T cell receptor beta chains from one sample in a study of beta chain features in type 1 diabetes. Assay: immunoSEQ multiplex PCR; the TCRdb copy retains only in-frame clones and omits some. In the table there are 120,000 to 150,000 clones, about 44% of which are singletons. The sequenced material came from Tregs from blood. The receptors were sampled from a man aged 18 to 29 in good health. Both conserved end residues are part of each CDR3.

v_gene	j_gene	len	CDR3aa
TRBV29-1	TRBJ2-7	13	CSVGETGDYEQYF
TRBV27	TRBJ2-2	19	CASSLSWLAGGARPGELFF
TRBV5-6	TRBJ2-6	15	CASSPVLSGANVLTF
TRBV7-2	TRBJ1-2	14	CASNRAGRKYGYTF
TRBV7-9	.	12	CASSRDTYEQYF
TRBV6-4	TRBJ2-1	15	CASSAGGGSYNEQFF
TRBV5-6	TRBJ2-7	16	CASSSLARDFSYEQYF
TRBV18	TRBJ1-1	17	CASSPRSDTTTNTEAFF
TRBV7-9	TRBJ2-7	11	CASSLGLEQYF
TRBV28	TRBJ2-1	12	CASSFSGTRQFF
TRBV18	TRBJ1-6	15	CASSPRGARDSPLHF
TRBV5-8	TRBJ1-4	16	CASSPYWTGGSEKLFF
TRBV27	TRBJ1-2	13	CASSLSGGTGYTF
TRBV6-6	TRBJ2-2	14	CASRQGANTGELFF
TRBV7-9	TRBJ2-3	13	CASTAAGTDTQYF
TRBV27	TRBJ2-7	15	CASSGTGALSYEQYF
TRBV7-9	TRBJ2-3	15	CASSLVAGITDTQYF
TRBV5-6	TRBJ1-5	14	CASSLGHSGQPQHF
TRBV29-1	TRBJ2-1	15	CSVHYRGSSYNEQFF
TRBV30	TRBJ2-1	10	CAWRVGEQFF
TRBV25-1	TRBJ2-1	15	CASSESGRPGDGQFF
TRBV11-2	TRBJ2-7	15	CASSQGASGTYEQYF
TRBV6-6	TRBJ2-7	15	CASSYSGGSLYEQYF
TRBV5-1	TRBJ2-7	16	CASSLYRAGTSYEQYF
TRBV2	TRBJ2-1	13	CASSAQVYNEQFF
TRBV19	TRBJ2-1	16	CASMGTSPSSYNEQFF
TRBV7-9	TRBJ2-5	14	CASSLTRGVETQYF
TRBV2	TRBJ2-7	14	CASRDSGVSYEQYF
TRBV4-2	TRBJ2-2	18	CASSQDLLAGVGAGELFF
TRBV6-6	TRBJ1-1	15	CASSYSTGENTEAFF
TRBV19	TRBJ1-1	14	CASSPRQGFTEAFF
TRBV5-1	TRBJ2-3	14	CASSRGHRTDTQYF
TRBV28	TRBJ2-7	12	CASRIQGYEQYF
TRBV7-2	TRBJ2-2	15	CASSLLAGYGGELFF
TRBV4-3	TRBJ1-5	15	CASSPQVFINQPQHF
TRBV27	TRBJ2-7	14	CASSSRAGGYEQYF
TRBV7-2	TRBJ1-1	14	CASSLVRWNTEAFF
TRBV7-2	TRBJ2-7	13	CASSYPYGGEQYF
TRBV28	TRBJ2-2	14	CASRRTGTSGELFF
TRBV19	TRBJ2-1	14	CASRIDSSYNEQFF
TRBV28	TRBJ2-3	17	CASSPGGGNGGTDTQYF
TRBV6-6	TRBJ2-4	16	CASSPRDSQAKNIQYF
TRBV25-1	TRBJ2-7	15	CASSMTSGRPYEQYF